This T cell receptor beta chain was sequenced for a study of long-term antiretroviral therapy in people with HIV. Study summary: The earliest samples came about a decade before the 2015 immediate-ART recommendation.

Notes on the study in general: HIV repertoires covered narrower CDR3 length ranges than controls did. Once patients were on ART, diversity went higher but still fell short of transplant donor controls. At every time point, clones expanded before ART dominated the repertoire.

The assay used was immunoSEQ (version v3.0), run at survey level. Assay: immunoSEQ multiplex PCR; the TCRdb copy retains only in-frame clones and omits some. The sample carries approximately 15,000 clones, 70% to 90% recorded once. For this clone: The antigen remains undetermined.

The origin of this receptor is a man aged 35 to 55 with HIV. Source: unsorted PBMCs, taken 6.2 years after starting antiretroviral therapy.

The CDR3 reads CAISSPAVRTDEQYF. CDR3 sequence (DNA): TGTGCCATCAGTTCCCCAGCGGTAAGGACAGACGAGCAGTACTTC. The chain is built from TRBV10-3 and TRBJ2-7; D is possibly TRBD1 (6 bases). This CDR3 has 15 amino acids. V was pared by 5 bases and J by 5 bases, with 19 bases between. CDR1 is ENHRY, CDR2 SYGVKD, per germline.